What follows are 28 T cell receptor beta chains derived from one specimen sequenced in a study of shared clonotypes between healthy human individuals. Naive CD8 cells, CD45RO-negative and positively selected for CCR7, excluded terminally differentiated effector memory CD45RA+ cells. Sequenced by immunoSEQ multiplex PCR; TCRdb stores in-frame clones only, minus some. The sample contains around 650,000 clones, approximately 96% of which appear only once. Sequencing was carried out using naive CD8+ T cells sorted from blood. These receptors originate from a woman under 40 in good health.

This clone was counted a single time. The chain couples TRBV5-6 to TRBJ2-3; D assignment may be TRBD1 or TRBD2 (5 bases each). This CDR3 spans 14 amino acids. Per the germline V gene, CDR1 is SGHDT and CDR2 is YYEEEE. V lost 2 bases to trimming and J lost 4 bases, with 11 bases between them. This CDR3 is CASSLGARADTQYF. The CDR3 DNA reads TGTGCCAGCAGCTTAGGGGCGAGGGCAGATACGCAGTATTTT.

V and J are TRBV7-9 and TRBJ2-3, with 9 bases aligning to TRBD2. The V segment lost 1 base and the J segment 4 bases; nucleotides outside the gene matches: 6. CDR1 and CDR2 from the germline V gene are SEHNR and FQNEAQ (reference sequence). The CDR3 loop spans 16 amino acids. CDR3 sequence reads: CASSLEGLAKADTQYF. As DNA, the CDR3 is TGTGCCAGCAGCTTAGAGGGACTAGCTAAAGCAGATACGCAGTATTTT.

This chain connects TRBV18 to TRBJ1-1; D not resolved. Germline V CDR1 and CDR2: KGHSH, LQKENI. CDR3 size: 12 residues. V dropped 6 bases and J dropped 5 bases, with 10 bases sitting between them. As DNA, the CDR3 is TGTGCCAGCTCGCTTCGAGTGACTGAAGCTTTCTTT. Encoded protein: CASSLRVTEAFF.

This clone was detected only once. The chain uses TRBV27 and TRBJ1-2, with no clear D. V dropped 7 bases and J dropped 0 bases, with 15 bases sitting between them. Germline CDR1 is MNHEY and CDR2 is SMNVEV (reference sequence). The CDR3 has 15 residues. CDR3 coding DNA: TGTGCCAGCACCCCTCAAGGCTGGACTAACTATGGCTACACCTTC. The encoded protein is CASTPQGWTNYGYTF.

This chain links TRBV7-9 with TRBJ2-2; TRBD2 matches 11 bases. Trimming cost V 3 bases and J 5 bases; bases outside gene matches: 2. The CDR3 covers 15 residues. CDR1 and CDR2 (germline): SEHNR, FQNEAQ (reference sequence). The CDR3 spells CASSFSSGRTGELFF. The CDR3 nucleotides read TGTGCCAGCAGCTTCTCTAGCGGGAGGACCGGGGAGCTGTTTTTT.

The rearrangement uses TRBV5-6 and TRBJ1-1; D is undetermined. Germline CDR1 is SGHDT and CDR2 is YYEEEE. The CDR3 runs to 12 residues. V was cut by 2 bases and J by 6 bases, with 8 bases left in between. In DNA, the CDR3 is TGTGCCAGCAGCTTTGAGTACTCTGAAGCTTTCTTT. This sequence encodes CASSFEYSEAFF.

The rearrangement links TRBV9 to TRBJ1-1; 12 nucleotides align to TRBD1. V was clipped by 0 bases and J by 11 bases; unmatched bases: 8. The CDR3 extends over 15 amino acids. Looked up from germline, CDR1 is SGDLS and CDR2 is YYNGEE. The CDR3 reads CASSVEQGTGGRAFF. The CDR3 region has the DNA TGTGCCAGCAGCGTAGAACAAGGGACAGGGGGCAGGGCTTTCTTT.

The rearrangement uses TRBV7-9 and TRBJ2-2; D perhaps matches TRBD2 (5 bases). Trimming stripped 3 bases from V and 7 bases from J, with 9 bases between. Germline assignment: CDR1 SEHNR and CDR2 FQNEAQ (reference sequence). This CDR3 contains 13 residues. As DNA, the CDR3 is TGTGCCAGCAGCTTTGGACTGGACGGGGAGCTGTTTTTT. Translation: CASSFGLDGELFF.

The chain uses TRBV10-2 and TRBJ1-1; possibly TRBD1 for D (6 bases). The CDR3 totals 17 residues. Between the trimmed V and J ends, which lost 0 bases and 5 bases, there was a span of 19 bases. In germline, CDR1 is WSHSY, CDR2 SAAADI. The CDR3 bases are TGCGCCAGCAGTGAGTCAGAGGGGGGATGGCGTTGGACTGAAGCTTTCTTT. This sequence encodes CASSESEGGWRWTEAFF.

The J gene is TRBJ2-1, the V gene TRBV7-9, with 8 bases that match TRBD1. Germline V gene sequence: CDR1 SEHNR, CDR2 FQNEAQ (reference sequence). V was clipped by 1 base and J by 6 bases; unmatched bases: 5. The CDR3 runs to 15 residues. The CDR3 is CASSLDSGQGNEQFF. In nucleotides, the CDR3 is TGTGCCAGCAGCTTAGATTCCGGACAGGGCAATGAGCAGTTCTTC. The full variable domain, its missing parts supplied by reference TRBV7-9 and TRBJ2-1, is DTGVSQNPRHKITKRGQNVTFRCDPISEHNRLYWYRQTLGQGPEFLTYFQNEAQLEKSRLLSDRFSAERPKGSFSTLEIQRTEQGDSAMYLCASSLDSGQGNEQFFGPGTRLTVL.

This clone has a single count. The CDR3 sequence: CASSGTGTSKDEQYF. The CDR3 bases are TGTGCCAGCAGTGGGACCGGGACTAGTAAAGACGAGCAGTACTTC. V usage is TRBV6-1 and J usage is TRBJ2-7, with 8 bases lining up with TRBD2. This CDR3 has 15 amino acids. Germline CDR1 is MNHNS and CDR2 is SASEGT. Losses at the gene ends were 4 bases for V and 5 bases for J; bases not matched to a gene: 10.

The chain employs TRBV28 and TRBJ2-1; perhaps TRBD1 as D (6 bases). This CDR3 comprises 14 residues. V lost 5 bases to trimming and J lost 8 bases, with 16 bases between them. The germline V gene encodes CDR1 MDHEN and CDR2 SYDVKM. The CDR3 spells CASSIRQESHEQFF. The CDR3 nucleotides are TGTGCCAGCAGTATCAGACAGGAGTCCCATGAGCAGTTCTTC.

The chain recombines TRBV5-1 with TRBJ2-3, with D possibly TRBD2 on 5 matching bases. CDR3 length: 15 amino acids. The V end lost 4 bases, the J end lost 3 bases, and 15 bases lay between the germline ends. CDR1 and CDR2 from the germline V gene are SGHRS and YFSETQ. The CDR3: CASSPRRAETDTQYF. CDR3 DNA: TGCGCCAGCAGCCCGAGGAGAGCGGAGACAGATACGCAGTATTTT.

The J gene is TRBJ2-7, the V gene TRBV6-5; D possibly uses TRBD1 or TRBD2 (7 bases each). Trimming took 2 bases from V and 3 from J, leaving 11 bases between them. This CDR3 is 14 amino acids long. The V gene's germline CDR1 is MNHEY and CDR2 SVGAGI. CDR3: CASSYVRGGYEQYF. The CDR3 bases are TGTGCCAGCAGTTACGTCAGGGGGGGCTACGAGCAGTACTTC.

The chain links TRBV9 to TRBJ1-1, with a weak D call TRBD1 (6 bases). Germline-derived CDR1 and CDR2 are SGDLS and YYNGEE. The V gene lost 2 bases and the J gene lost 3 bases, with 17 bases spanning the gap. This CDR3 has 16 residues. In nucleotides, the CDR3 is TGTGCCAGCAGCGTCCGACAGGTCGAGGTTTACACTGAAGCTTTCTTT. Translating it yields CASSVRQVEVYTEAFF. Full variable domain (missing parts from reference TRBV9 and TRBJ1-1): DSGVTQTPKHLITATGQRVTLRCSPRSGDLSVYWYQQSLDQGLQFLIQYYNGEERAKGNILERFSAQQFPDLHSELNLSSLELGDSALYFCASSVRQVEVYTEAFFGQGTRLTVV.

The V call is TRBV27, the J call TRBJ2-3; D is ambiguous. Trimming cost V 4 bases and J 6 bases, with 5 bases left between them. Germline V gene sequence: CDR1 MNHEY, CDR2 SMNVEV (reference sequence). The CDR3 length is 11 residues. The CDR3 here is CASSSWDTQYF. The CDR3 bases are TGTGCCAGCAGTTCTTGGGATACGCAGTATTTT.

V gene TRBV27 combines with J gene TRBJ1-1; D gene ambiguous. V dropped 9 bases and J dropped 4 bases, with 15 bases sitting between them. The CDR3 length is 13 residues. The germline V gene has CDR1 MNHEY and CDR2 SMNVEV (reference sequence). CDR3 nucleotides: TGTGCCAGTCTCCAGCCCGGTGGCACTGAAGCTTTCTTT. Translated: CASLQPGGTEAFF.

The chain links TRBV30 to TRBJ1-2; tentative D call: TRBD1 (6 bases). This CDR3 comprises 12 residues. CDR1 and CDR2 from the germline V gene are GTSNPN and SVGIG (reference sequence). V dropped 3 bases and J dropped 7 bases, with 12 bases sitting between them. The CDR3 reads CAWRRGDRGYTF. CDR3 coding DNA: TGTGCCTGGAGGAGGGGGGACCGTGGCTACACCTTC.

The CDR3 sequence: CASSLVPLAGIAYNEQFF. The CDR3 region has the DNA TGTGCCAGCAGTTTGGTCCCACTAGCGGGAATAGCCTACAATGAGCAGTTCTTC. V is TRBV28 and J is TRBJ2-1, with 10 bases aligning to TRBD2. This CDR3 is built from 18 residues. The V gene's germline CDR1 is MDHEN and CDR2 SYDVKM. V gave up 3 bases and J gave up 2 bases; unmatched junction bases: 10.

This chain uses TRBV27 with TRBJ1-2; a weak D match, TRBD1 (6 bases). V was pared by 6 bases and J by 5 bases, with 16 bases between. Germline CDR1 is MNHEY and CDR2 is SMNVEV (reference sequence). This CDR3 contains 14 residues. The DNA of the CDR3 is TGTGCCAGCAGCCTCGGGTGGCAGGGGTATGGCTACACCTTC. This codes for CASSLGWQGYGYTF.

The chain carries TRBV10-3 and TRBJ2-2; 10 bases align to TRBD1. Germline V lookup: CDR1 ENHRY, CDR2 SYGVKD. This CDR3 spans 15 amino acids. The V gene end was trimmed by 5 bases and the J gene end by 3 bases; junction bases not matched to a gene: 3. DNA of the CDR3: TGTGCCATCAGTTCCGGGACAGGGGACACCGGGGAGCTGTTTTTT. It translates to CAISSGTGDTGELFF.

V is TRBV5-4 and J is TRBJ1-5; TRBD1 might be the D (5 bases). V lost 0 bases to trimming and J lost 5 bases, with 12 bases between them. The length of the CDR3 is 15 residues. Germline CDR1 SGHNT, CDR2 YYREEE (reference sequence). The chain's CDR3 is CASSLGGSRDQPQHF. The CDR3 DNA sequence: TGTGCCAGCAGCTTGGGGGGCAGTCGCGATCAGCCCCAGCATTTT.

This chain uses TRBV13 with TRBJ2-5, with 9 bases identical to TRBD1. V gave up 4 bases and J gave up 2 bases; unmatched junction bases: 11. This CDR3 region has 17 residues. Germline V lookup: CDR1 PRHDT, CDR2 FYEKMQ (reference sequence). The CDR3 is CASSSRGQGYRQETQYF. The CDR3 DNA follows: TGTGCCAGCAGCTCAAGGGGACAGGGTTATCGGCAAGAGACCCAGTACTTC.

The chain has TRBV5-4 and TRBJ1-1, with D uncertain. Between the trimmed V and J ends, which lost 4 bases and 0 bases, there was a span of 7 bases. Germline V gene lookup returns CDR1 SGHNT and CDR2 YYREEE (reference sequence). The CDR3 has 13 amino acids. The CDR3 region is CASSDLMNTEAFF. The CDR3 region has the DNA TGTGCCAGCAGCGATCTAATGAACACTGAAGCTTTCTTT. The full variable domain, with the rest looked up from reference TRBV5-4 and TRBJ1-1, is ETGVTQSPTHLIKTRGQQVTLRCSSQSGHNTVSWYQQALGQGPQFIFQYYREEENGRGNFPPRFSGLQFPNYSSELNVNALELDDSALYLCASSDLMNTEAFFGQGTRLTVV.

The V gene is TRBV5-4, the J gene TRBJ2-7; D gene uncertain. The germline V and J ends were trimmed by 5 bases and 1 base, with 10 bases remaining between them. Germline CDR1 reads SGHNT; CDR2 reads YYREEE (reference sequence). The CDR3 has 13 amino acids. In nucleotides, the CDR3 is TGTGCCAGCAGAACGGAACTATCCTACGAGCAGTACTTC. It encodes CASRTELSYEQYF.

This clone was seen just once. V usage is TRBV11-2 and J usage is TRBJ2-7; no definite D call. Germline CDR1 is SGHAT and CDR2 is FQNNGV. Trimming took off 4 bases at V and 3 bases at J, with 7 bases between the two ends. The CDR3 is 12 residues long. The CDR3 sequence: CASSYFDYEQYF. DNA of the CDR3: TGTGCCAGCAGCTACTTTGACTACGAGCAGTACTTC.

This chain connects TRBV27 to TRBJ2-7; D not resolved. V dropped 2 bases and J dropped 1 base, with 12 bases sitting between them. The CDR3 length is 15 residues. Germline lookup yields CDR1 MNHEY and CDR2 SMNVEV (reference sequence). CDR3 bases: TGTGCCAGCAGTTTAGTATGGGGAAGATCCTACGAGCAGTACTTC. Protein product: CASSLVWGRSYEQYF.

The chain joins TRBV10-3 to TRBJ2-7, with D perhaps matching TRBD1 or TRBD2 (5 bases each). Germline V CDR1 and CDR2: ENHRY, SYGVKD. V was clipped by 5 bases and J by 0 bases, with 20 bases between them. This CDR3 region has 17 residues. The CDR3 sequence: CAISQGPGSHSSYEQYF. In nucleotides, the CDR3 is TGTGCCATCAGTCAAGGCCCAGGGAGCCATAGCTCCTACGAGCAGTACTTC.